The rows below give T cell receptor beta chains drawn from one sample of a study of beta chain features in type 1 diabetes. The data were produced by immunoSEQ multiplex PCR, yet TCRdb's version contains in-frame clones alone and is incomplete. The data contain roughly 240,000 clones, 13% to 15% of them seen just once; the ten biggest clones take up about 0.027%. The sequencing input was naive CD4+ T cells from blood. The receptors originated from a middle-aged woman in good health. Both conserved end residues are part of each CDR3.

V,CDR3
TRBV5-4,CASSRVSSYNEQFF
TRBV5-4,CASSFSLDTQYF
TRBV9,CASSLTNSNQPQHF
TRBV7-2,CASSLGPGTGYSYEQYF
TRBV4-1,CASSHGQGAIGNTEAFF
TRBV29-1,CSVTGFTDTQYF
TRBV29-1,CSVVVSASPDTQYF
TRBV5-6,CASSEPLAGYYEQYF
TRBV19,CASSIQQGFGIYGYTF
TRBV11-3,CASSLQGANTEAFF
TRBV18,CASSPRGSGNTIYF
TRBV28,CASSWTGWNTEAFF
TRBV9,CASSVAGYNSPLHF
TRBV5-1,CASSFRTSGQETQYF
TRBV25-1,CASSPNRDLNTDTQYF
TRBV7-9,CASSPRTGADEKLFF
TRBV5-6,CASSLLGLAGGDEQFF
TRBV4-1,CASSQDMLAGGRNEQFF
TRBV7-9,CASSPGTSGATQYF
TRBV2,CASSERTSSGELFF
TRBV19,CASIGFRGKTFF
TRBV5-4,CASSFGPTGQETQYF
TRBV28,CASSSAGNEKLFF
TRBV18,CASSPRREGATNEKLFF
TRBV19,CASSIWTGDSYNSPLHF
TRBV11-2,CASSLDRVGGAYEQFF
TRBV18,CASSPPTSYNEQFF
TRBV14,CASSYSSGNTIYF
TRBV12-5,CASGLVRETQYF
TRBV2,CASSVLAGGWTDTQYF
TRBV29-1,CSVLGRGKEEKLFF